The 15 T cell receptor beta chains reported below all come from one sample, sequenced in a study of long-term antiretroviral therapy in people with HIV. Running of the v3.0 immunoSEQ assay took place at survey level. Some clones are missing from TCRdb's copy, which holds only in-frame ones; the method was immunoSEQ multiplex PCR. The table includes roughly 28,000 clones, about 90% detected once. Sequencing was performed on unsorted PBMCs, taken 1.8 years after starting antiretroviral therapy. Receptors were obtained from a woman under 30 with HIV.

The CDR3 protein is CASSLAPLGGNQPQHF. The CDR3 bases are TGTGCCAGCAGCTTGGCACCACTGGGCGGCAATCAGCCCCAGCATTTT. The rearrangement joins TRBV5-5 to TRBJ1-5; D is uncertain. Germline CDR1 SGHKS, CDR2 YYEKEE (reference sequence). CDR3 size: 16 residues. The V end was cut by 0 bases, the J end by 2 bases, with 12 bases between.

The sample holds a few counts of this clone. The CDR3 coding sequence is TGTGCCAGTGGATCCTACGAGCAGTACTTC. Amino acid sequence: CASGSYEQYF. The chain joins TRBV19 to TRBJ2-7; D remains unclear. V lost 8 bases, J lost 1 base, and 3 bases lay in between. The CDR3 is 10 amino acids. Germline assignment: CDR1 LNHDA and CDR2 SQIVND (reference sequence).

This chain links TRBV18 with TRBJ2-2; 11 bases match TRBD2. Germline V gene sequence: CDR1 KGHSH, CDR2 LQKENI. This CDR3 is built from 15 residues. V lost 4 bases and J lost 6; bases outside the gene matches: 4. The chain's CDR3 is CASSRLAGGAGELFF. In DNA form, the CDR3 reads TGTGCCAGCTCACGCCTAGCGGGAGGTGCCGGGGAGCTGTTTTTT.

The chain is built from TRBV9 and TRBJ2-3; D call uncertain. V lost 4 bases and J 1 base, leaving 13 bases between the germline ends. Germline loops: CDR1 SGDLS, CDR2 YYNGEE. The CDR3 has 15 amino acids. In DNA, the CDR3 is TGTGCCAGCAGCTTAGGTCACTCCGGCACAGATACGCAGTATTTT. This gives the protein CASSLGHSGTDTQYF.

This clone is a singleton in its sample. The CDR3 loop reads CASSFHGRGTGELFF. In DNA form, the CDR3 reads TGTGCCAGCAGCTTTCATGGCAGGGGGACCGGGGAGCTGTTTTTT. This sequence joins TRBV5-4 and TRBJ2-2, with TRBD1 identical over 7 bases. Germline CDR1 is SGHNT and CDR2 is YYREEE (reference sequence). V lost 2 bases and J lost 5; bases outside the gene matches: 6. This CDR3 is built from 15 residues.

Here the CDR3 reads CASSPEPNYEQYF. For the CDR3, the DNA is TGTGCCAGCAGCCCAGAACCCAACTACGAGCAGTACTTC. J is TRBJ2-7 and V is TRBV5-5; no clear D. Germline lookup yields CDR1 SGHKS and CDR2 YYEKEE (reference sequence). The CDR3 has 13 residues. The V and J ends lost 4 bases and 3 bases respectively, with 11 bases between them.

The chain couples TRBV7-2 to TRBJ2-1; 13 bases fit TRBD2. This CDR3 is built from 16 residues. Germline values: CDR1 SGHTA, CDR2 FQGNSA. The V segment lost 3 bases and the J segment 9 bases; nucleotides outside the gene matches: 8. In DNA form, the CDR3 reads TGTGCCAGCAGCTTTTCCGGACTAGCGGGAGAGGTTGAGCAGTTCTTC. Residues: CASSFSGLAGEVEQFF. The full variable domain, its missing parts supplied by reference TRBV7-2 and TRBJ2-1, is GAGVSQSPSNKVTEKGKDVELRCDPISGHTALYWYRQSLGQGLEFLIYFQGNSAPDKSGLPSDRFSAERTGGSVSTLTIQRTQQEDSAVYLCASSFSGLAGEVEQFFGPGTRLTVL.

The J gene is TRBJ2-7, the V gene TRBV7-9, with D maybe TRBD2 (6 bases). CDR1 and CDR2 (germline): SEHNR, FQNEAQ (reference sequence). Trimming left V 7 bases short and J 2 bases short, with 21 bases between. This CDR3 is built from 16 residues. CDR3 coding DNA: TGTGCCAGCATGGGCGGCGGGACCACGCCCACCTACGAGCAGTACTTC. Translation: CASMGGGTTPTYEQYF.

The chain carries TRBV4-3 and TRBJ2-1; 10 positions agree with TRBD2. Germline values: CDR1 LGHNA, CDR2 YSLEER. J lost 1 base, V lost 0 bases, and 0 bases had no gene match. CDR3 length equals 16 residues. The CDR3 sequence: CASSQEAGGSYNEQFF. The CDR3 DNA sequence: TGCGCCAGCAGCCAAGAAGCGGGAGGGTCCTACAATGAGCAGTTCTTC.

V usage is TRBV14 and J usage is TRBJ1-2; the D gene is possibly TRBD1 (6 bases). Between the trimmed V and J ends, which lost 3 bases and 3 bases, there was a span of 14 bases. This CDR3 is 15 amino acids long. The germline V gene encodes CDR1 SGHDN and CDR2 FVKESK. The CDR3 here is CASSHRGRKDYGYTF. In DNA, the CDR3 is TGTGCCAGCAGCCACAGGGGTAGGAAGGACTATGGCTACACCTTC.

This chain links TRBV7-9 with TRBJ1-1, with no clear D. CDR3 length: 14 residues. V lost 0 bases and J 1 base, leaving 6 bases between the germline ends. Germline CDR1 is SEHNR and CDR2 is FQNEAQ (reference sequence). DNA of the CDR3: TGTGCCAGCAGCTTAGCGGCCAAGAACACTGAAGCTTTCTTT. This sequence encodes CASSLAAKNTEAFF.

The chain uses TRBV6-1 and TRBJ1-4; 8 bases line up with TRBD1. The V gene's germline CDR1 is MNHNS and CDR2 SASEGT. The CDR3 is 15 amino acids. V shed 3 bases, J shed 4 bases, and the junction held 4 bases outside the gene matches. The CDR3: CASSEGQVLNEKLFF. The CDR3 region has the DNA TGTGCCAGCAGTGAGGGACAGGTCCTTAATGAAAAACTGTTTTTT.

The count of this clone is one. The chain couples TRBV7-8 to TRBJ1-1; no definite D call. The V gene lost 5 bases and the J gene lost 6 bases, with 16 bases spanning the gap. Germline V CDR1 and CDR2: SGHVS, FQNEAQ. The CDR3 runs 14 residues. CDR3 in amino acids: CASSRPGVRPEAFF. CDR3 nucleotides: TGTGCCAGCAGCCGACCGGGCGTACGGCCTGAAGCTTTCTTT.

This clone appeared once. The chain employs TRBV19 and TRBJ1-1; tentative D call: TRBD1 (6 bases). V lost 5 bases and J lost 0, with 13 bases in between. Germline V gene lookup returns CDR1 LNHDA and CDR2 SQIVND (reference sequence). CDR3 size: 15 residues. The CDR3 sequence: CASSFQGSMNTEAFF. The CDR3 DNA is TGTGCCAGTAGTTTTCAGGGGAGCATGAACACTGAAGCTTTCTTT. Full variable domain (missing parts from reference TRBV19 and TRBJ1-1): DGGITQSPKYLFRKEGQNVTLSCEQNLNHDAMYWYRQDPGQGLRLIYYSQIVNDFQKGDIAEGYSVSREKKESFPLTVTSAQKNPTAFYLCASSFQGSMNTEAFFGQGTRLTVV.

The rearrangement links TRBV5-4 to TRBJ2-6; no reliable D call. There are 17 residues in the CDR3. Trimming removed 0 bases at V and 4 bases at J, with 14 bases between. Germline V gene lookup returns CDR1 SGHNT and CDR2 YYREEE (reference sequence). CDR3 region: CASSLAVGLAGANVLTF. As DNA, the CDR3 is TGTGCCAGCAGCTTGGCGGTGGGATTAGCCGGGGCCAACGTCCTGACTTTC.